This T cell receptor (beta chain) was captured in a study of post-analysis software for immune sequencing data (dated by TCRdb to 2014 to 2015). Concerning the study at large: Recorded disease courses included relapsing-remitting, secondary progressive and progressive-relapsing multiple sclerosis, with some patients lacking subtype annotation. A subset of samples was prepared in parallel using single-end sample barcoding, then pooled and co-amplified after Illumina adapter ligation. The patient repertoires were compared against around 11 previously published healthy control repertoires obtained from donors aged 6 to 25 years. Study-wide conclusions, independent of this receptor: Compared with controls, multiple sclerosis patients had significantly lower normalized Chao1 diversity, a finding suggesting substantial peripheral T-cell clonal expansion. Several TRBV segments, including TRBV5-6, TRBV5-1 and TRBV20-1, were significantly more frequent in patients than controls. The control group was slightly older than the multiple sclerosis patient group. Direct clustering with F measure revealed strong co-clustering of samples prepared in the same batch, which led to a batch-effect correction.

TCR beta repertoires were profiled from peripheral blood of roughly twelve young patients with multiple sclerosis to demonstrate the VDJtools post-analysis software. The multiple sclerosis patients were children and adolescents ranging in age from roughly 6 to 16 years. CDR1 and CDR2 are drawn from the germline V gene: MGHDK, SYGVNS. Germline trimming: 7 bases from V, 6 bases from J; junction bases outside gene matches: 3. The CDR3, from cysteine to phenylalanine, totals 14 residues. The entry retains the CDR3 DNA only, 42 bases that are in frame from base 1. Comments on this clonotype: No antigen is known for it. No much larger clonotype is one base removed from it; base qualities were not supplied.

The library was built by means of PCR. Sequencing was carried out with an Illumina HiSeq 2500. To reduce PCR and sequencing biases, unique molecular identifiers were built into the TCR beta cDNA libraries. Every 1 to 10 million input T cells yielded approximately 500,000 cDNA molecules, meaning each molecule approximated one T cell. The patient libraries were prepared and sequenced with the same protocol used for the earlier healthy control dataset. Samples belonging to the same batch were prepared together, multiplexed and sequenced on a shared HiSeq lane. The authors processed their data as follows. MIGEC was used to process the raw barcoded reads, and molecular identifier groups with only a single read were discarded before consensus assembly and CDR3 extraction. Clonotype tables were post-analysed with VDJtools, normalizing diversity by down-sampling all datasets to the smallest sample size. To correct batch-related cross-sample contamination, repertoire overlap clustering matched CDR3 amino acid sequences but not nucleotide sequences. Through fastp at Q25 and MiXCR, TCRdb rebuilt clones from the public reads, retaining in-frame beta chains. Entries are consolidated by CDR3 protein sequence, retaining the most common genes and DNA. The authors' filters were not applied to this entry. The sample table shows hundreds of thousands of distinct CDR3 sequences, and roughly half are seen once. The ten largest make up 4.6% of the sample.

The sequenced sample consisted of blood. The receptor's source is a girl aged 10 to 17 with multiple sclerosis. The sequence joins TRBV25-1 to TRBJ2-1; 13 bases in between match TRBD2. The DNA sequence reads TGTGCCAGCACCGGGACTAGCGGGATCAATGAGCAGTTCTTC. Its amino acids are CASTGTSGINEQFF.